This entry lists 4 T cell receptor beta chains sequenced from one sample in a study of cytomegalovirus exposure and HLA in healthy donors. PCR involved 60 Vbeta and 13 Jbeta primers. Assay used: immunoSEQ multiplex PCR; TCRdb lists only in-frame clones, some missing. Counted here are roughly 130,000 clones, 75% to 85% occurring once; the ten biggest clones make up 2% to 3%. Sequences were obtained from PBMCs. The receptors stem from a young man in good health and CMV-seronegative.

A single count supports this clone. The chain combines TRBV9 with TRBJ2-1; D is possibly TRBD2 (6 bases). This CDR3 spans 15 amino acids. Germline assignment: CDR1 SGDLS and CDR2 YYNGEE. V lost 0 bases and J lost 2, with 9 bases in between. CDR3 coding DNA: TGTGCCAGCAGCGTAGGAGCGGGTACCTACAATGAGCAGTTCTTC. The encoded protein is CASSVGAGTYNEQFF.

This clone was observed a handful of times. The CDR3 nucleotides are TGTGCCAGCAGTCTACAGGGTGACAATCAGCCCCAGCATTTT. Translating it yields CASSLQGDNQPQHF. V and J are TRBV27 and TRBJ1-5; a weak D match, TRBD1 (6 bases). V lost 5 bases, J lost 3 bases, and 11 bases lay in between. CDR3 length equals 14 residues. Germline values: CDR1 MNHEY, CDR2 SMNVEV (reference sequence).

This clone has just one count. The CDR3 sequence: CASSLGLDGETQYF. CDR3 bases: TGTGCCAGCAGCTTGGGACTAGACGGGGAGACCCAGTACTTC. This sequence joins TRBV5-6 and TRBJ2-5; weak D call: TRBD2 (6 bases). Per germline, CDR1 SGHDT and CDR2 YYEEEE. V gave up 0 bases and J gave up 5 bases, with 11 bases separating them. The CDR3 is 14 amino acids.

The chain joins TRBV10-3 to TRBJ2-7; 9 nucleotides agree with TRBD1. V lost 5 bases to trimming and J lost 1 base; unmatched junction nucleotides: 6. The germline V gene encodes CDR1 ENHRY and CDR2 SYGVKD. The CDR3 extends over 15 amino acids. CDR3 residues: CAISQPGQGSYEQYF. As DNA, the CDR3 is TGTGCCATCAGTCAACCGGGACAGGGTTCCTACGAGCAGTACTTC.